These 5 T cell receptor beta chains originate from one sample sequenced in a study of blood T cell repertoires in COVID-19. Some clones are missing from TCRdb's copy, which holds only in-frame ones; the method was immunoSEQ multiplex PCR. The sample lists fewer than 200,000 clones; about four fifths were seen once. Sequencing was carried out using peripheral blood. These receptors all stem from a middle-aged woman with COVID-19, enrolled during active disease.

The V and J genes are TRBV21-1 and TRBJ1-6; the table names TRBD1, a call not compared with the DNA. TRBV21-1 is designated a pseudogene. The CDR3 has 18 amino acids. CDR3 sequence (DNA): TGTGCCAGCAGCAAAGGGACAGGGTGCAGAACCAAAGGAGGACCCCTCCACTTT. Translating it yields CASSKGTGCRTKGGPLHF.

The chain has TRBV5-1 and TRBJ2-3; 7 positions match TRBD2. The junction had 2 bases not matched to a gene; V was cut back by 4 bases and J by 0 bases. CDR3 length: 14 amino acids. Germline-derived CDR1 and CDR2 are SGHRS and YFSETQ. Written as DNA, the CDR3 is TGCGCCAGCAGCATTAGCGGGAGCACAGATACGCAGTATTTT. It yields the protein CASSISGSTDTQYF.

CDR3 nucleotide sequence: TGTGCCAGCAGCTCGATTACGGCCGGGGAGCTGTTTTTT. This codes for CASSSITAGELFF. The chain couples TRBV5-4 to TRBJ2-2; the D is unclear. The CDR3 consists of 13 residues. The germline V and J ends were trimmed by 3 bases and 6 bases, with 9 bases remaining between them. From germline, CDR1 is SGHNT and CDR2 YYREEE (reference sequence).

The J gene is TRBJ2-5, the V gene TRBV14; D is uncertain. CDR3 length: 13 residues. Trimming stripped 5 bases from V and 4 bases from J, with 11 bases between. CDR1 SGHDN and CDR2 FVKESK come from the germline V gene. Written as DNA, the CDR3 is TGTGCCAGCAGCGCATACCTACTAGAGACCCAGTACTTC. This sequence encodes CASSAYLLETQYF.

This sequence joins TRBV7-3 and TRBJ2-6; D gene unclear. The germline V and J ends were trimmed by 4 bases and 2 bases, with 6 bases remaining between them. Germline CDR1 and CDR2: SGHTA and FQGTGA. CDR3 length: 14 amino acids. The CDR3 sequence: CASSSYTGANVLTF. CDR3 bases: TGTGCCAGCAGCTCCTATACTGGGGCCAACGTCCTGACTTTC.